The text below deals with one TCR beta chain. The antigen remains unidentified. These data originate in a study of lymphopenia after photon versus proton radiotherapy. Findings of the study overall: After the lymphocyte nadir, photon-treated repertoires showed oligoclonal expansion, especially of CD8+ Temra cells. Relative stability marked proton patients; photon patients lost diversity and naive cells. Larger post-nadir TCR diversity loss correlated inversely with survival in deceased patients.

Per germline, CDR1 SGHVS and CDR2 FNYEAQ. The CDR3 has 16 amino acids. Trimming removed 1 base from V and 3 bases from J, with 14 bases in between. Profiled with immunoSEQ multiplex PCR; TCRdb holds only in-frame clones, not every one. The sample contains roughly 63,000 clones, approximately 84% of which appear only once. The sample was peripheral blood, taken from a patient treated with proton-based radiotherapy. The chain couples TRBV7-6 to TRBJ2-3; D ambiguous. The receptor comes from a man aged 55 to 70 with pancreatic cancer. The CDR3 spells CASSLGAMGSTDTQYF. CDR3 nucleotides: TGTGCCAGCAGCTTAGGGGCTATGGGCTCGACAGATACGCAGTATTTT.